A single sample is the source of the 19 T cell receptor beta chains below, sequenced in a study of identical twins. TCRdb processed the 5' RACE reads anew with MiXCR; each CDR3 protein has one entry. Among around 220,000 distinct CDR3 sequences listed, about 10% were seen once. Source material: memory T cells sorted from blood. All receptors come from a man aged 50-59 years in good health.

There are a few counts of this clonotype. The V gene is TRBV20-1, the J gene TRBJ2-5; TRBD2 matches at 9 bases. Per the germline V gene, CDR1 is DFQATT and CDR2 is SNEGSKA (reference sequence). The CDR3 is 14 residues long. V lost 3 bases to trimming and J lost 6 bases; unmatched junction nucleotides: 8. CDR3 nucleotides: TGCAGTGCTAGCCTTAGCGGGAGCAGAAAGACCCAGTACTTC. This gives the protein CSASLSGSRKTQYF.

This clonotype has ten or more counts. This chain connects TRBV28 to TRBJ2-7; D unclear. The CDR3 spans 16 residues. Germline V lookup: CDR1 MDHEN, CDR2 SYDVKM. V lost 5 bases, J lost 2 bases, and 19 bases lay in between. CDR3 residues: CASSRPEGYNTYEQYF. DNA for the CDR3: TGTGCCAGCAGTCGTCCCGAAGGGTATAACACCTACGAGCAGTACTTC.

The rearrangement links TRBV6-5 to TRBJ2-7; no definite D call. With 4 bases removed from V and 0 bases from J, the gap between germline ends came to 10 bases. In germline, CDR1 is MNHEY, CDR2 SVGAGI. The CDR3 has 14 amino acids. This CDR3 is CASSLPGNSYEQYF. The CDR3 nucleotides read TGTGCCAGCAGTTTACCGGGCAACTCCTACGAGCAGTACTTC.

This clonotype has ten or more counts. This chain links TRBV24-1 with TRBJ2-3, with D maybe TRBD2 (6 bases). This CDR3 has 12 amino acids. The germline V gene has CDR1 KGHDR and CDR2 SFDVKD. The V gene lost 8 bases and the J gene lost 6 bases, with 11 bases spanning the gap. In nucleotides, the CDR3 is TGTGCCACCATGCGGGACGGGGATACGCAGTATTTT. As protein: CATMRDGDTQYF.

In its sample, this clonotype was seen many times. The V call is TRBV18, the J call TRBJ2-7; the match to TRBD1 covers 9 bases. The CDR3 extends over 15 amino acids. The V gene end was trimmed by 0 bases and the J gene end by 4 bases; junction bases not matched to a gene: 4. CDR1 is KGHSH and CDR2 is LQKENI in the germline V gene. The CDR3, as DNA: TGTGCCAGCTCACCACCGGGACAGGGACGGTACGAGCAGTACTTC. Translating it yields CASSPPGQGRYEQYF.

Details on this clonotype: One end of the junction varies from germline; a read error may be responsible. The V gene is TRBV12-3 or TRBV12-4, the J gene TRBJ2-1, with TRBD2 identical over 9 bases. CDR3 size: 13 residues. CDR3 loop: CVSGRSSYNEQFF. The CDR3 bases are TGTGTCAGCGGGAGGAGCTCCTACAATGAGCAGTTCTTC.

The sample holds many counts of this clonotype. This rearrangement joins TRBV14 to TRBJ2-3; D gene unclear. The germline V gene encodes CDR1 SGHDN and CDR2 FVKESK. V was pared by 0 bases and J by 2 bases, with 6 bases between. The CDR3 is 14 amino acids. CDR3 in DNA: TGTGCCAGCAGCCAAGACGCCTACACAGATACGCAGTATTTT. Residues: CASSQDAYTDTQYF.

The rearrangement joins TRBV30 to TRBJ2-2; 8 bases are shared with TRBD1. The CDR3 extends over 13 amino acids. In germline, CDR1 is GTSNPN, CDR2 SVGIG (reference sequence). The trim removed 3 bases at V and 4 bases at J, leaving 1 base unmatched. The CDR3 loop is CAWRQGVTGELFF. In nucleotides, the CDR3 is TGTGCCTGGAGACAGGGGGTCACCGGGGAGCTGTTTTTT.

The chain is built from TRBV28 and TRBJ1-2; a possible D gene is TRBD1 (6 bases). The CDR3 runs to 16 residues. Germline CDR1 reads MDHEN; CDR2 reads SYDVKM. Trimming stripped 6 bases from V and 4 bases from J, with 21 bases between. The CDR3 loop reads CASSPLTGQQLYGYTF. The CDR3 bases are TGTGCCAGCAGCCCCCTCACAGGGCAACAACTCTATGGCTACACCTTC.

This clonotype was observed a single time. The rearrangement joins TRBV13 to TRBJ2-3; 8 nucleotides align to TRBD1. V trimming: 4 bases; J trimming: 2 bases; junction bases outside the gene matches: 8. The CDR3 sequence is 16 residues long. Germline V gene data show CDR1 as PRHDT and CDR2 as FYEKMQ (reference sequence). Here the CDR3 reads CASSSRQGPSTDTQYF. As DNA, the CDR3 is TGTGCCAGCAGCTCTAGACAGGGGCCATCCACAGATACGCAGTATTTT.

This chain links TRBV19 with TRBJ2-6; possible D gene TRBD1, 5 bases. Germline V gene sequence: CDR1 LNHDA, CDR2 SQIVND (reference sequence). Trimming took off 3 bases at V and 5 bases at J, with 11 bases between the two ends. The CDR3 runs 15 residues. This CDR3 reads CASSIQGPRANVLTF. CDR3 DNA sequence: TGTGCCAGTAGTATCCAGGGCCCCAGGGCCAACGTCCTGACTTTC. The full variable domain, with the rest looked up from reference TRBV19 and TRBJ2-6, is DGGITQSPKYLFRKEGQNVTLSCEQNLNHDAMYWYRQDPGQGLRLIYYSQIVNDFQKGDIAEGYSVSREKKESFPLTVTSAQKNPTAFYLCASSIQGPRANVLTFGAGSRLTVL.

The V and J genes are TRBV5-5 and TRBJ2-2; 9 bases fit TRBD1. Germline values: CDR1 SGHKS, CDR2 YYEKEE (reference sequence). V dropped 5 bases and J dropped 1; count of bases not matched to a gene: 6. There are 16 residues in the CDR3. The chain's CDR3 is CASRPMGQGNTGELFF. The CDR3 bases are TGTGCCAGCAGACCAATGGGACAGGGGAACACCGGGGAGCTGTTTTTT.

The chain uses TRBV28 and TRBJ2-4; 7 bases map to TRBD1. Germline assignment: CDR1 MDHEN and CDR2 SYDVKM. V was pared by 6 bases and J by 13 bases, with 9 bases of the junction left unmatched. This CDR3 has 12 residues. CDR3 amino acids: CASSFARDRQYF. CDR3 coding DNA: TGTGCCAGCAGCTTCGCCCGGGACAGACAGTACTTC.

This clonotype was seen a few times. This rearrangement joins TRBV11-2 to TRBJ2-2; 15 nucleotides match TRBD2. V was pared by 4 bases and J by 4 bases, with 7 bases of the junction left unmatched. Germline CDR1 and CDR2: SGHAT and FQNNGV. The CDR3 sequence is 18 residues long. CDR3 protein: CASSSGTSGRSITGELFF. The CDR3 DNA sequence: TGTGCCAGCAGCTCCGGGACTAGCGGGAGGTCCATCACCGGGGAGCTGTTTTTT.

There are many counts of this clonotype. The chain recombines TRBV5-1 with TRBJ2-3; the D call may be TRBD1 or TRBD2 (6 bases each). Trimming removed 5 bases from V and 9 bases from J, with 16 bases in between. The CDR3 is made up of 13 amino acids. Germline CDR1 reads SGHRS; CDR2 reads YFSETQ. CDR3 region: CASSPGGSGTQYF. The CDR3 DNA follows: TGCGCCAGCAGTCCCGGGGGCTCAGGGACGCAGTATTTT. The whole variable domain, remainder taken from reference TRBV5-1 and TRBJ2-3, is KAGVTQTPRYLIKTRGQQVTLSCSPISGHRSVSWYQQTPGQGLQFLFEYFSETQRNKGNFPGRFSGRQFSNSRSEMNVSTLELGDSALYLCASSPGGSGTQYFGPGTRLTVL.

This clonotype was picked up many times. J is TRBJ1-1 and V is TRBV12-3 or TRBV12-4; 8 bases are shared with TRBD1. J gave up 10 bases and V 3 bases, and 13 bases lay outside the gene matches. The CDR3 is made up of 15 amino acids. The DNA for the CDR3 is TGTGCCAGCAGTTTTTCGCACAGGGGGGTAAAAGGAGCTTTCTTT. It encodes CASSFSHRGVKGAFF.

This clonotype was detected many times. The chain combines TRBV10-1 with TRBJ2-2; the D is unclear. The CDR3 is 14 residues long. Per the germline V gene, CDR1 is WNHNN and CDR2 is SYGVQD (reference sequence). V lost 4 bases and J lost 6, with 12 bases in between. The CDR3 sequence: CASSATRVPGELFF. The CDR3 coding sequence is TGCGCCAGCAGTGCTACAAGAGTCCCCGGGGAGCTGTTTTTT.

This clonotype showed up many times. The V and J genes are TRBV4-3 and TRBJ2-3; D is unclear. Trimming shortened V by 3 bases and J by 4 bases, and 11 bases separated the two germline ends. Per germline, CDR1 LGHNA and CDR2 YSLEER. The CDR3 contains 14 residues. CDR3 residues: CASSQADLADTQYF. CDR3 DNA sequence: TGCGCCAGCAGCCAGGCTGACTTGGCAGATACGCAGTATTTT.

This clonotype showed up many times. The rearrangement links TRBV12-3 or TRBV12-4 to TRBJ2-1; TRBD2 matches at 7 bases. The CDR3 loop spans 15 amino acids. Unmatched junction bases numbered 3, after V lost 0 bases and J lost 4 bases. CDR3 DNA: TGTGCCAGCAGTTTAGCCTACGGGGGGTACAATGAGCAGTTCTTC. Translation gives CASSLAYGGYNEQFF.